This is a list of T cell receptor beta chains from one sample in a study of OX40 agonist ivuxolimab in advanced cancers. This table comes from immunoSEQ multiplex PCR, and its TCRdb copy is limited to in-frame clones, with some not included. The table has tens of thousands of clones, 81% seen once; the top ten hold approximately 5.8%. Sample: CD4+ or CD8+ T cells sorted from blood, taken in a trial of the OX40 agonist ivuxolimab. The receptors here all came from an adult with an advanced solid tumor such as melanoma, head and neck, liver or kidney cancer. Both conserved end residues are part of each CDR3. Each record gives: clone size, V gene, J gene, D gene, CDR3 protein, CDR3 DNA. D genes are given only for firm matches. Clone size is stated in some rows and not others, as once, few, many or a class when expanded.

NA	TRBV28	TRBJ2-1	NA	CASSYYSGSSYNEQFF	TGTGCCAGCAGTTACTATAGCGGAAGCTCCTACAATGAGCAGTTCTTC
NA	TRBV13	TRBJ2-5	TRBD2	CASSTPLAGEEETQYF	TGTGCCAGCAGCACCCCCCTAGCGGGGGAGGAAGAGACCCAGTACTTC
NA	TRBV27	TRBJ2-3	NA	CASSFFTDTQYF	TGTGCCAGCAGTTTCTTCACAGATACGCAGTATTTT
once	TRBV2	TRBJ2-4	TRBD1	CASTPGTGGSGAKNIQYF	TGTGCCAGCACCCCGGGGACAGGGGGCTCTGGGGCCAAAAACATTCAGTACTTC
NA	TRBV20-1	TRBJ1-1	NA	CSAPTGEAFF	TGCAGTGCCCCGACAGGAGAAGCTTTCTTT
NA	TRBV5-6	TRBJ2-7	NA	CASSLSESYEQYF	TGTGCCAGCAGCTTGTCTGAGAGCTACGAGCAGTACTTC
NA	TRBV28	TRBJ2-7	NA	CASSPSSYEQYF	TGTGCCAGCAGCCCCTCCTCCTACGAGCAGTACTTC
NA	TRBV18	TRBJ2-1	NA	CATQEWSSSYNEQFF	TGTGCCACCCAAGAATGGTCGAGCTCCTACAATGAGCAGTTCTTC
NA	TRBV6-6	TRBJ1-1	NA	CASSYSPYEAFF	TGTGCCAGCAGTTACTCTCCGTATGAAGCTTTCTTT
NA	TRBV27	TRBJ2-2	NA	CASSLGQNTGELFF	TGTGCCAGCAGTTTAGGCCAGAACACCGGGGAGCTGTTTTTT
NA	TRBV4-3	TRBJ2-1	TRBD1	CASSQDRGKHNEQFF	TGCGCCAGCAGCCAAGACAGGGGGAAGCACAATGAGCAGTTCTTC
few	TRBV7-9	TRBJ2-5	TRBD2	CASSAQLGEGLKTQYF	TGTGCCAGCAGCGCACAGCTGGGGGAGGGCCTAAAGACCCAGTACTTC